Each of the 28 T cell receptor beta chains below was sequenced from the same sample in a study of T-cell reconstitution after alpha-beta-depleted transplantation in children. Library preparation (for TCRbeta) was performed with unique molecular identifiers. TCRdb re-called the PCR reads with MiXCR, one entry per CDR3 protein. The sample shows about 610,000 distinct CDR3 sequences, roughly a tenth of them seen only once. Sequenced here: PBMCs from the stem cell graft donor, sampled from the stem cell graft. The source is a human donor who donated a stem cell graft to a child with acute myeloid leukemia.

With respect to this clonotype: One junction end disagrees with the germline gene, perhaps due to a read error. This chain uses TRBV7-2 with TRBJ2-4; TRBD1 aligns across 7 bases. The V gene's germline CDR1 is SGHTA and CDR2 FQGNSA. The CDR3 runs 14 residues. Here the CDR3 reads CASSFTGAINIQYF. CDR3 nucleotide sequence: TGTGCCAGCAGCTTTACAGGGGCCATAAACATTCAGTACTTC.

The chain couples TRBV7-8 to TRBJ2-7, with D perhaps TRBD1 (6 bases). The CDR3 has 14 residues. Looked up from germline, CDR1 is SGHVS and CDR2 is FQNEAQ. V was shortened by 3 bases and J by 8 bases, with 17 bases between the two germline ends. In DNA, the CDR3 is TGTGCCAGCAGCTTGGGAGACAGGACCAACCAGCAGTACTTC. The encoded protein is CASSLGDRTNQQYF. Supplemented by reference TRBV7-8 and TRBJ2-7, the full variable domain reads GAGVSQSPRYKVAKRGQDVALRCDPISGHVSLFWYQQALGQGPEFLTYFQNEAQLDKSGLPSDRFFAERPEGSVSTLKIQRTQQEDSAVYLCASSLGDRTNQQYFGPGTRLTVT.

This clonotype was observed a few times. The rearrangement uses TRBV5-1 and TRBJ2-1, with 10 bases aligning to TRBD2. CDR3 length: 16 amino acids. V trimming: 7 bases; J trimming: 3 bases; junction bases outside the gene matches: 10. Germline V gene data show CDR1 as SGHRS and CDR2 as YFSETQ. This CDR3 reads CASFPSGSLGYNEQFF. In nucleotides, the CDR3 is TGCGCCAGCTTTCCTAGCGGGAGTCTAGGCTACAATGAGCAGTTCTTC.

The chain combines TRBV7-2 with TRBJ1-2; unclear D gene. The CDR3 totals 15 residues. Germline CDR1 reads SGHTA; CDR2 reads FQGNSA. V dropped 2 bases and J dropped 4 bases, with 14 bases sitting between them. The CDR3 DNA reads as TGTGCCAGCAGCTTACCCCCGCCGGCCATCTATGGCTACACCTTC. Translation: CASSLPPPAIYGYTF.

This rearrangement joins TRBV18 to TRBJ2-4; weak D call: TRBD1 (6 bases). This CDR3 has 15 amino acids. V dropped 2 bases and J dropped 3 bases, with 11 bases sitting between them. CDR1 is KGHSH and CDR2 is LQKENI in the germline V gene. CDR3 loop: CASSPKDSLKNIQYF. The CDR3 nucleotides are TGTGCCAGCTCACCAAAGGACAGCCTCAAAAACATTCAGTACTTC.

This chain uses TRBV3-1 with TRBJ1-1; D remains unclear. With 1 base removed from V and 3 bases from J, the gap between germline ends came to 9 bases. Looked up from germline, CDR1 is LGHDT and CDR2 is YNNKEL (reference sequence). CDR3 length: 14 amino acids. The CDR3: CASSQGGWDTEAFF. CDR3 DNA: TGTGCCAGCAGCCAAGGTGGGTGGGACACTGAAGCTTTCTTT. Looking up the rest from reference TRBV3-1 and TRBJ1-1 gives the full variable domain: DTAVSQTPKYLVTQMGNDKSIKCEQNLGHDTMYWYKQDSKKFLKIMFSYNNKELIINETVPNRFSPKSPDKAHLNLHINSLELGDSAVYFCASSQGGWDTEAFFGQGTRLTVV.

There are a few counts of this clonotype. The chain links TRBV18 to TRBJ1-5; D uncertain. V lost 6 bases, J lost 0 bases, and 15 bases lay in between. Germline V gene lookup returns CDR1 KGHSH and CDR2 LQKENI. The CDR3 is 16 residues long. As DNA, the CDR3 is TGTGCCAGCTCCCCGACCTCGACCTTTAGCAATCAGCCCCAGCATTTT. Residues: CASSPTSTFSNQPQHF.

There are many counts of this clonotype. The CDR3 sequence is CASSLLSSYNEQFF. The CDR3 region has the DNA TGTGCCAGCAGCTTACTCAGCTCCTACAATGAGCAGTTCTTC. The rearrangement links TRBV11-2 to TRBJ2-1; D is undetermined. This CDR3 comprises 14 residues. CDR1 is SGHAT, CDR2 FQNNGV, per germline. The germline V and J ends were trimmed by 2 bases and 0 bases, with 5 bases remaining between them.

Only a few counts were recorded for this clonotype. The chain is built from TRBV7-2 and TRBJ2-3, with 15 positions matching TRBD2. V shed 1 base, J shed 10 bases, and the junction held 9 bases outside the gene matches. CDR1 SGHTA and CDR2 FQGNSA come from the germline V gene. This CDR3 is built from 17 residues. The CDR3 nucleotides are TGTGCCAGCAGCTTAGGCGAGGGACTAGCGGGAGGAGGGTCGCAGTATTTT. It specifies CASSLGEGLAGGGSQYF.

This clonotype was found a few times. The J gene is TRBJ1-2, the V gene TRBV12-3 or TRBV12-4, with 8 bases matching TRBD1. CDR3 length equals 15 residues. The V and J ends lost 4 bases and 8 bases, in that order; junction bases with no gene match: 12. The DNA for the CDR3 is TGTGCCAGCAGTTCCCCGGGACAGGTTATCAGCGGCTACACCTTC. It translates to CASSSPGQVISGYTF.

The V gene is TRBV20-1, the J gene TRBJ2-5, with a tentative D call TRBD2 (6 bases). Germline CDR1 DFQATT, CDR2 SNEGSKA (reference sequence). Trimming took off 6 bases at V and 4 bases at J, with 18 bases between the two ends. The CDR3 contains 14 residues. The CDR3 sequence: CSARAGGPGETQYF. The CDR3 DNA reads as TGCAGTGCCAGGGCCGGAGGGCCGGGAGAGACCCAGTACTTC.

The chain recombines TRBV7-2 with TRBJ1-1; no clear D gene. The CDR3 runs 15 residues. Germline V gives CDR1 SGHTA, CDR2 FQGNSA. V was trimmed by 5 bases and J by 0 bases, leaving 13 bases between them. In DNA form, the CDR3 reads TGTGCCAGCAGCACCGACGGACGGCTGAACACTGAAGCTTTCTTT. This codes for CASSTDGRLNTEAFF.

In this sample, this clonotype turned up many times. J is TRBJ2-2 and V is TRBV20-1; D remains unclear. Looked up from germline, CDR1 is DFQATT and CDR2 is SNEGSKA (reference sequence). The CDR3 is made up of 15 amino acids. V was pared by 5 bases and J by 4 bases, with 17 bases between. In DNA, the CDR3 is TGCAGTGCTGATATGAAGGCTTCGGGCACCGGGGAGCTGTTTTTT. Its translation: CSADMKASGTGELFF.

In the case of this clonotype: A single base separates this from a much larger clone, so it may be a read error. CDR3 DNA sequence: TGTGCCAGCAGCTTATGGGGCGGGAACACTGAAGCTTTCTTT. Encoded protein: CASSLWGGNTEAFF. The J gene is TRBJ1-1, the V gene TRBV11-2, with D maybe TRBD1 (5 bases). Germline CDR1 is SGHAT and CDR2 is FQNNGV. The CDR3 has 14 amino acids. V lost 2 bases and J 1 base, leaving 8 bases between the germline ends.

CDR3 loop: CSARETAITEAFF. CDR3 DNA sequence: TGCAGTGCTAGAGAAACAGCGATCACTGAAGCTTTCTTT. The chain links TRBV20-1 to TRBJ1-1; D unresolved. The V and J ends lost 0 bases and 4 bases respectively, with 9 bases between them. The CDR3 extends over 13 amino acids. CDR1 and CDR2 (germline): DFQATT, SNEGSKA (reference sequence).

There are a few counts of this clonotype. This chain links TRBV20-1 with TRBJ2-1; 12 bases map to TRBD2. The CDR3 runs to 17 residues. The V gene end was trimmed by 0 bases and the J gene end by 8 bases; junction bases not matched to a gene: 11. The V gene's germline CDR1 is DFQATT and CDR2 SNEGSKA (reference sequence). The CDR3 coding sequence is TGCAGTGCTAGAGAGTACCCGACTAGCGGGAGTGTGTATGAGCAGTTCTTC. This sequence encodes CSAREYPTSGSVYEQFF.

This clonotype was counted many times. The J gene is TRBJ2-7, the V gene TRBV4-3; the D call may be TRBD1 or TRBD2 (5 bases each). The V end was cut by 4 bases, the J end by 3 bases, with 13 bases between. This CDR3 contains 14 residues. Per the germline V gene, CDR1 is LGHNA and CDR2 is YSLEER. The CDR3 loop reads CASSRAGSIYEQYF. CDR3 DNA: TGCGCCAGCAGCCGGGCAGGGAGCATCTACGAGCAGTACTTC.

The gene calls are TRBV29-1 and TRBJ2-5; D is ambiguous. The CDR3 is made up of 12 amino acids. With 7 bases removed from V and 0 bases from J, the gap between germline ends came to 9 bases. The V gene's germline CDR1 is SQVTM and CDR2 ANQGSEA. Here the CDR3 DNA reads TGCAGCGCGACATCGTACCAAGAGACCCAGTACTTC. This codes for CSATSYQETQYF.

This clonotype has only a few counts. The CDR3 region has the DNA TGTGCCAGCAGTTCGTCCGGGACAGTAGCCAAAAACATTCAGTACTTC. Protein sequence: CASSSSGTVAKNIQYF. This chain links TRBV28 with TRBJ2-4; 7 nucleotides line up with TRBD1. The ends lost 4 bases at V and 0 bases at J; junction bases unmatched: 6. The CDR3 length is 16 residues. The V gene's germline CDR1 is MDHEN and CDR2 SYDVKM.

This chain links TRBV9 with TRBJ2-7, with 10 nucleotides matching TRBD2. Germline V gives CDR1 SGDLS, CDR2 YYNGEE. J was trimmed by 0 bases and V by 4 bases; bases with no gene match: 7. This CDR3 is 16 amino acids long. The CDR3 region has the DNA TGTGCCAGCAGCTCGGGACTAGCGTCGAGCTCCTACGAGCAGTACTTC. As protein: CASSSGLASSSYEQYF. The full variable domain, with the rest looked up from reference TRBV9 and TRBJ2-7, is DSGVTQTPKHLITATGQRVTLRCSPRSGDLSVYWYQQSLDQGLQFLIQYYNGEERAKGNILERFSAQQFPDLHSELNLSSLELGDSALYFCASSSGLASSSYEQYFGPGTRLTVT.

The chain uses TRBV12-3 or TRBV12-4 and TRBJ1-5; no firm D call. The CDR3 spans 14 residues. V was cut by 4 bases and J by 3 bases, with 10 bases left in between. CDR3 DNA: TGTGCCAGCAGTTCCCGGGAAGTCAATCAGCCCCAGCATTTT. This translates into CASSSREVNQPQHF.

This clonotype was detected many times. The rearrangement joins TRBV28 to TRBJ2-6, with D perhaps matching TRBD2 (6 bases). Per the germline V gene, CDR1 is MDHEN and CDR2 is SYDVKM. V was shortened by 7 bases and J by 2 bases, with 12 bases between the two germline ends. CDR3 length: 15 residues. The CDR3 here is CASMGAGPGANVLTF. Written as DNA, the CDR3 is TGTGCCAGCATGGGAGCGGGCCCTGGGGCCAACGTCCTGACTTTC.

Concerning this clonotype: One end of the junction fails to match germline, which may point to a read error. V is TRBV20-1 and J is TRBJ2-1, with 9 bases that match TRBD2. CDR1 DFQATT and CDR2 SNEGSKA come from the germline V gene (reference sequence). There are 17 residues in the CDR3. The CDR3 nucleotides are TGCTGTGCTAGTTCCCTAGGCGGGACTAGCCCTACGCGTGAGCAGTTCTTC. This gives the protein CCASSLGGTSPTREQFF.

This chain joins TRBV10-3 and TRBJ2-1; 8 nucleotides line up with TRBD2. Germline CDR1 is ENHRY and CDR2 is SYGVKD. V was pared by 4 bases and J by 7 bases, with 9 bases of the junction left unmatched. The CDR3 has 15 amino acids. CDR3 sequence reads: CAISGTSGDRNEQFF. In DNA form, the CDR3 reads TGTGCCATCAGTGGAACTAGCGGAGACCGGAATGAGCAGTTCTTC.

The chain links TRBV7-4 to TRBJ2-1; tentative D call: TRBD1 (6 bases). Trimming took off 4 bases at V and 3 bases at J, with 16 bases between the two ends. The V gene's germline CDR1 is SGHVT and CDR2 SQSDAQ. This CDR3 is 16 amino acids long. In DNA, the CDR3 is TGTGCCAGCAGCTGGGCGGCAGGGGCTATCTACAATGAGCAGTTCTTC. It yields the protein CASSWAAGAIYNEQFF.

This clonotype occurred a few times. V usage is TRBV11-2 and J usage is TRBJ1-1, with no clear D. CDR1 SGHAT and CDR2 FQNNGV come from the germline V gene. The CDR3 is 14 amino acids. V gave up 1 base and J gave up 5 bases, with 11 bases separating them. The CDR3, as DNA: TGTGCCAGCAGCTTAGGACGGCCGGGGACTGAAGCTTTCTTT. As protein: CASSLGRPGTEAFF.

V gene TRBV29-1 combines with J gene TRBJ1-1; possible D gene TRBD1, 6 bases. V lost 7 bases, J lost 1 base, and 16 bases lay in between. Germline values: CDR1 SQVTM, CDR2 ANQGSEA. This CDR3 is built from 14 residues. The CDR3 sequence is CSARGGGTNTEAFF. The DNA for the CDR3 is TGCAGCGCTCGAGGGGGAGGGACGAACACTGAAGCTTTCTTT.

DNA of the CDR3: TGTGCCAGCAGTTACTCCGGACTAGCGGGAGGAGAGACCCAGTACTTC. The encoded protein is CASSYSGLAGGETQYF. V is TRBV6-5 and J is TRBJ2-5, with TRBD2 matching 14 bases. CDR1 and CDR2 (germline): MNHEY, SVGAGI. V was pared by 0 bases and J by 4 bases, with 1 base of the junction left unmatched. This CDR3 region has 16 residues.